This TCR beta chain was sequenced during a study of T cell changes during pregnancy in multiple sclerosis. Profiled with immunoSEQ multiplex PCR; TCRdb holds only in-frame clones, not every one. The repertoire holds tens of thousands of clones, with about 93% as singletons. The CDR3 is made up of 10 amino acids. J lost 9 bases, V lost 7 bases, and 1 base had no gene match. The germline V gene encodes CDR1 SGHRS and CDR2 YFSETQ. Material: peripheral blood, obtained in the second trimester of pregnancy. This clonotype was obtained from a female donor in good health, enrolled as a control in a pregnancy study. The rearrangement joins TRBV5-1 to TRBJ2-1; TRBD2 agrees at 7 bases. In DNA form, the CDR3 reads TGCGCCAGCGGGGAGGGTGAGCAGTTCTTC. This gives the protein CASGEGEQFF.